These T cell receptor beta chains were read from a single sample in a study of T-cell reconstitution after alpha-beta-depleted transplantation in children. Using its own MiXCR run on the PCR reads, TCRdb lists one record per CDR3 protein. Of around 440,000 distinct CDR3 sequences in the sample, roughly a tenth were seen once. The sequencing here drew on PBMCs, taken before TCRalphabeta/CD19-depleted stem cell transplant. The receptors come from a child aged 2-9 years with inherited bone marrow failure, due to receive a stem cell transplant. Each CDR3 is given with its conserved first and last residue. Each record gives: clone size, V gene, D gene, J gene, CDR3 DNA, CDR3 protein. The D gene is left open where the match is weak. Clone size appears in some rows only: once, few, many, or a class for an expanded clone.

few	TRBV7-9	-	TRBJ1-2	TGTGCCAGCAGTCATATAGTGAGGGAAGACTATGGCTACACCTTC	CASSHIVREDYGYTF
many	TRBV7-9	TRBD2	TRBJ2-1	TGTGCCAGCAGCTTACTGCCTAGCGGGAGTAATAATGAGCAGTTCTTC	CASSLLPSGSNNEQFF
few	TRBV2	-	TRBJ2-2	TGTGCAACCACCCTTAACACCGGGGAGCTGTTTTTT	CATTLNTGELFF
many	TRBV4-3	-	TRBJ2-7	TGCGCCAGCAGCCAAGAGTTGGGGGACGGGCGCGAGCAGTACTTC	CASSQELGDGREQYF
many	TRBV30	-	TRBJ2-7	TGTGCCTGGAGTGTACCTGGGGCCTACGAGCAGTACTTC	CAWSVPGAYEQYF
-	TRBV5-1	TRBD2	TRBJ2-6	TGCGCCAGCCTCCCGCGGGGAGCGGGAGAGTCTGGGGCCAACGTCCTGACTTTC	CASLPRGAGESGANVLTF
-	TRBV12-3/TRBV12-4	-	TRBJ2-1	TGTGCCAGCAGGATGGGAGCCAATGAGCAGTTCTTC	CASRMGANEQFF
many	TRBV7-2	-	TRBJ2-3	TGTGCCAGCAGCTCATTAGCGGTCACAGATACGCAGTATTTT	CASSSLAVTDTQYF
many	TRBV5-1	TRBD2	TRBJ2-1	TGCGCCAGCAGCTATATCCTAGCGGGAGACAATGAGCAGTTCTTC	CASSYILAGDNEQFF
many	TRBV11-2	-	TRBJ1-1	TGTGCCAGCGGGGGGCCTTGGAGTAATGTGATGAACACTGAAGCTTTCTTT	CASGGPWSNVMNTEAFF
many	TRBV12-3/TRBV12-4	-	TRBJ2-1	TGTGCCAGCAGCCCCCGGGCTGAGCAGTTCTTC	CASSPRAEQFF
-	TRBV27	-	TRBJ2-7	TGTGCCAGCACGAGCCGAGACTACGAGCAGTACTTC	CASTSRDYEQYF
many	TRBV4-3	TRBD2	TRBJ2-1	TGCGCCAGCAGCCAAGGATCCGGGAGGGCCTACAATGAGCAGTTCTTC	CASSQGSGRAYNEQFF
-	TRBV29-1	-	TRBJ1-2	TGCAGCGTCATACCAGGGATCAGCTATGGCTACACCTTC	CSVIPGISYGYTF
many	TRBV7-2	-	TRBJ2-7	TGTGCCAGCAGCTTATTGTACTCCTACGAGCAGTACTTC	CASSLLYSYEQYF
many	TRBV4-3	TRBD2	TRBJ2-7	TGCGCCAGCAGCCCTGGTAGGACTAGCGGCACCTACGAGCAGTACTTC	CASSPGRTSGTYEQYF
many	TRBV6-5	TRBD1	TRBJ2-7	TGTGCCAGCAGTTACCCGGGACAGACTGGCGAGCAGTACTTC	CASSYPGQTGEQYF
many	TRBV13	-	TRBJ2-1	TGTGCCAGCAGCTTAGGGGATGAAGGTCTGGAGCAGTTCTTC	CASSLGDEGLEQFF
many	TRBV18	-	TRBJ2-7	TGTGCCAGCTCACCGGTTCATGGGGAGCAGTACTTC	CASSPVHGEQYF
few	TRBV29-1	-	TRBJ2-1	TGCAGCGTTGAAGAGGGGGTGAGCGCCTACAATGAGCAGTTCTTC	CSVEEGVSAYNEQFF